There are a few counts of the clone carrying this T cell receptor (beta chain). Its specificity is not known. The data stem from a study of somatic mutations in cytotoxic T cells in rheumatoid arthritis. Whole-study context: Including V beta1+ cells that were sequenced for TCRB, some T-cell populations stained with V beta antibodies were flow-sorted at nearly 100% purity. Findings and caveats of the study: Slight TRBV07 underrepresentation in rheumatoid arthritis patients went unadjusted for multiple comparisons. Healthy controls showed no age-related rise in CD8+ clonality, whereas rheumatoid arthritis patients did.

After CD4+ and CD8+ cells were isolated by positive magnetic bead selection, their purity was checked by flow cytometry. Germline assignment: CDR1 SEHNR and CDR2 FQNEAQ (reference sequence). V gave up 6 bases and J gave up 8 bases, with 19 bases separating them. This CDR3 region has 15 residues. Using immunoSEQ multiplex PCR, the repertoire was profiled, and TCRdb retains in-frame clones only, with some absent. The profile shows 12,000 or so clones, over 70% of them singletons. The source is a man aged 50 to 59 in good health. The V call is TRBV7-9, the J call TRBJ1-4; D not resolved. Sample: CD8+ T cells sorted from blood. This CDR3 reads CASSYRLGGDEKLFF. For the CDR3, the DNA is TGTGCCAGCAGTTACAGATTAGGAGGAGACGAAAAACTGTTTTTT.